These T cell receptor beta chains were read from a single sample in a study of OX40 agonist ivuxolimab in advanced cancers. Clones were sequenced by immunoSEQ multiplex PCR, and TCRdb holds only the in-frame ones, with some missing. The data show roughly 97,000 clones, with around 85% seen just once and around 5.2% held by the top ten. The sequences come from CD4+ or CD8+ T cells sorted from blood, collected in a trial of the OX40 agonist ivuxolimab. These TCRs come from an adult with an advanced solid tumor such as melanoma, head and neck, liver or kidney cancer. Each CDR3 is given with its conserved first and last residue. A D gene is named only where the DNA matches it firmly. Rows may omit the clone size; those that give it use once, few, many or a size class.

CDR3 length: 13
J gene: TRBJ1-1
D gene: .
clone size: .
V gene: TRBV6-5
CDR3 DNA: TGTGCCAGCAGCCACCAGGGTGTCACTGAAGCTTTCTTT
CDR3 protein: CASSHQGVTEAFF

CDR3 length: 15
J gene: TRBJ2-7
D gene: .
clone size: .
V gene: TRBV9
CDR3 DNA: TGTGCCAGCAGCCTGGACGGAAACCCCACCTACGAGCAGTACTTC
CDR3 protein: CASSLDGNPTYEQYF

CDR3 length: 15
J gene: TRBJ2-7
D gene: TRBD1
clone size: .
V gene: TRBV18
CDR3 DNA: TGTGCCAGCTCACCTGGACAGGGGGCTGGCTACGAGCAGTACTTC
CDR3 protein: CASSPGQGAGYEQYF

CDR3 length: 19
J gene: TRBJ1-2
D gene: TRBD1
clone size: .
V gene: TRBV27
CDR3 DNA: TGTGCCAGCAGTTCAACCTATCCCGGGACAGGCCGGACTAACTATGGCTACACCTTC
CDR3 protein: CASSSTYPGTGRTNYGYTF

CDR3 length: 14
J gene: TRBJ1-1
D gene: .
clone size: once
V gene: TRBV13
CDR3 DNA: TGTGCCAGCAGCTCACAGGGCCTGAACACTGAAGCTTTCTTT
CDR3 protein: CASSSQGLNTEAFF

CDR3 length: 13
J gene: TRBJ1-1
D gene: .
clone size: .
V gene: TRBV5-4
CDR3 DNA: TGTGCCAGCAGCGAGCCAAACCTTTCCGAAGCTTTCTTT
CDR3 protein: CASSEPNLSEAFF

CDR3 length: 14
J gene: TRBJ1-4
D gene: .
clone size: few
V gene: TRBV6-5
CDR3 DNA: TGTGCCAGCAAGCTGCTTGCAACTAATGAAAAACTGTTTTTT
CDR3 protein: CASKLLATNEKLFF

CDR3 length: 16
J gene: TRBJ1-4
D gene: .
clone size: .
V gene: TRBV6-1
CDR3 DNA: TGTGCCAGCAGTGAAAAGGGGTTTGCAACTAATGAAAAACTGTTTTTT
CDR3 protein: CASSEKGFATNEKLFF

CDR3 length: 14
J gene: TRBJ1-4
D gene: .
clone size: .
V gene: TRBV6-6
CDR3 DNA: TGTGCCAGCAGCCCTCGACAGGACAATGAAAAACTGTTTTTT
CDR3 protein: CASSPRQDNEKLFF

CDR3 length: 17
J gene: TRBJ2-5
D gene: TRBD1
clone size: .
V gene: TRBV5-1
CDR3 DNA: TGCGCCAGCAGCTTGGGGACAGGGGTAGATCTACGCGAGACCCAGTACTTC
CDR3 protein: CASSLGTGVDLRETQYF

CDR3 length: 15
J gene: TRBJ2-7
D gene: TRBD2
clone size: few
V gene: TRBV5-1
CDR3 DNA: TGCGCCAGCAGCTTGGAACTAGCGGGCGTCTACGAGCAGTACTTC
CDR3 protein: CASSLELAGVYEQYF

CDR3 length: 13
J gene: TRBJ1-3
D gene: .
clone size: .
V gene: TRBV5-8
CDR3 DNA: TGTGCCAGACAGTCGTATACTGGAAACACCATATATTTT
CDR3 protein: CARQSYTGNTIYF

CDR3 length: 12
J gene: TRBJ1-2
D gene: .
clone size: .
V gene: TRBV5-4
CDR3 DNA: TGTGCCAGCAGCTTGGACATATACGGCTACACCTTC
CDR3 protein: CASSLDIYGYTF

CDR3 length: 15
J gene: TRBJ1-2
D gene: TRBD1
clone size: .
V gene: TRBV5-1
CDR3 DNA: TGCGCCAGTAGACAAGGGGACAGGGGACTTTATGGCTACACCTTC
CDR3 protein: CASRQGDRGLYGYTF

CDR3 length: 14
J gene: TRBJ1-2
D gene: .
clone size: .
V gene: TRBV7-9
CDR3 DNA: TGTGCCAGCAGCTTAGTCAGCAGTAACTATGGCTACACCTTC
CDR3 protein: CASSLVSSNYGYTF

CDR3 length: 20
J gene: TRBJ1-5
D gene: .
clone size: .
V gene: TRBV19
CDR3 DNA: TGTGCCAGTAGTATAGTTTCGAAAAGGTTGTCAAGAGTAGGCAATCAGCCCCAGCATTTT
CDR3 protein: CASSIVSKRLSRVGNQPQHF

CDR3 length: 15
J gene: TRBJ2-3
D gene: .
clone size: few
V gene: TRBV6-1
CDR3 DNA: TGTGCCAGCAGAGGAGGACAGCACCTAACAGATACGCAGTATTTT
CDR3 protein: CASRGGQHLTDTQYF

CDR3 length: 13
J gene: TRBJ1-1
D gene: .
clone size: .
V gene: TRBV19
CDR3 DNA: TGTGCCAGTAGGCGCCCCCCCTGGGCTGAAGCTTTCTTT
CDR3 protein: CASRRPPWAEAFF

CDR3 length: 13
J gene: TRBJ1-2
D gene: .
clone size: once
V gene: TRBV2
CDR3 DNA: TGTGCCAGCAGTGATTTTGTGGACTATGGCTACACCTTC
CDR3 protein: CASSDFVDYGYTF

CDR3 length: 14
J gene: TRBJ2-3
D gene: .
clone size: once
V gene: TRBV7-9
CDR3 DNA: TGTGCCAGCAGCTTAGGAGGGAGTAGTGATACGCAGTATTTT
CDR3 protein: CASSLGGSSDTQYF

CDR3 length: 14
J gene: TRBJ1-5
D gene: TRBD1
clone size: .
V gene: TRBV5-8
CDR3 DNA: TGTGCCAGCAATAACGGACAGGGTAATCAGCCCCAGCATTTT
CDR3 protein: CASNNGQGNQPQHF